Below, one T cell receptor beta chain is given with its context. This CDR3 is also generated by other DNA sequences in the sample. The data stem from a study of shared clonotypes between healthy human individuals. Germline loops: CDR1 LNHDA, CDR2 SQIVND (reference sequence). The CDR3 is 15 residues long. Trimming removed 6 bases from V and 0 bases from J; junction bases left unmatched: 3. Generated by immunoSEQ multiplex PCR, the TCRdb table keeps only in-frame clones and is missing some. The sample has around 2.5 million clones; 80% to 95% are singletons. The chain joins TRBV19 to TRBJ2-3; 10 bases match TRBD1. The specimen sequenced was naive CD4+ T cells from PBMCs. Noted subset: CD45RA+ positively selected. The receptor's source is a man in his late teens or twenties in good health. Some clones in this sample may be carry-over from other donors' samples. Here the CDR3 DNA reads TGTGCCAGTAGGGACAGGGGGAGCAGCACAGATACGCAGTATTTT. Translating it yields CASRDRGSSTDTQYF.